This T cell receptor (beta chain) was recovered during a study of blood T cell repertoires in COVID-19. Study in general: Sites across the United States, Italy and Spain contributed samples from acute and convalescent COVID-19.

Trimming took 1 base from V and 0 from J, leaving 7 bases between them. The germline CDR1 and CDR2 sequences are SGHRS and YFSETQ. The CDR3 sequence is 14 residues long. Assay used: immunoSEQ multiplex PCR; TCRdb lists only in-frame clones, some missing. The sample lists 100,000 or so clones; approximately 86% were seen once. The chain has TRBV5-1 and TRBJ1-1; D is perhaps TRBD1 (6 bases). The clonotype comes from a man aged 60 to 75 with acute or convalescent COVID-19. Specimen: peripheral blood. CDR3 protein: CASSLWTVNTEAFF. The DNA of the CDR3 is TGCGCCAGCAGCTTGTGGACAGTGAACACTGAAGCTTTCTTT.